These 23 T cell receptor beta chains came from one sample sequenced in a study of T-cell reconstitution after alpha-beta-depleted transplantation in children. A library of TCRbeta sequences, prepared with unique molecular identifiers, was generated. TCRdb re-derived calls from the PCR reads in MiXCR, one entry per CDR3 protein. The table includes 450,000 to 700,000 distinct CDR3 sequences, 27% detected once. Here the sequenced sample was PBMCs, taken before TCRalphabeta/CD19-depleted stem cell transplant. These TCRs come from a boy under three years old with Wiskott-Aldrich syndrome, due to receive a stem cell transplant.

This clonotype was counted only a few times. The V call is TRBV28, the J call TRBJ2-3, with a weak D call TRBD2 (6 bases). This CDR3 region has 14 residues. V was pared by 6 bases and J by 0 bases, with 10 bases between. The germline gives CDR1 MDHEN, CDR2 SYDVKM. The CDR3 loop is CASRTGTSTDTQYF. CDR3 in DNA: TGTGCCAGCAGGACCGGGACTAGCACAGATACGCAGTATTTT.

This clonotype was observed a handful of times. The conserved phenylalanine or tryptophan is not found at the CDR3 terminus, so this likely reflects a read error. The DNA is left out, because the CDR3 cannot be placed on it with certainty; the CDR3 is given as TCRdb lists it. The V call is TRBV6-5, the J call TRBJ2-5; the table gives TRBD2 as D, unverified against the DNA. Germline V gene lookup returns CDR1 MNHEY and CDR2 SVGAGI. The CDR3 length equals 13 residues, ends included. CDR3 loop: CASSYSICGEGRN.

This clonotype was seen more than once but under ten times. The V and J genes are TRBV6-1 and TRBJ1-5, with TRBD1 matching 9 bases. V trimming: 4 bases; J trimming: 3 bases; junction bases outside the gene matches: 4. The CDR3 is 15 amino acids. Germline CDR1 reads MNHNS; CDR2 reads SASEGT. CDR3 region: CASSGGQGLNQPQHF. DNA for the CDR3: TGTGCCAGCAGTGGGGGACAGGGACTCAATCAGCCCCAGCATTTT.

This chain uses TRBV5-1 with TRBJ2-1; perhaps TRBD2 as D (6 bases). The CDR3 extends over 15 amino acids. Germline V CDR1 and CDR2: SGHRS, YFSETQ. The ends were cut back, 6 bases at V and 0 bases at J, with 13 bases in the middle. DNA for the CDR3: TGCGCCAGCACTCTAGCGTCGAGCTCCTACAATGAGCAGTTCTTC. Protein sequence: CASTLASSSYNEQFF. The variable domain in full, with the rest retrieved from reference TRBV5-1 and TRBJ2-1, is KAGVTQTPRYLIKTRGQQVTLSCSPISGHRSVSWYQQTPGQGLQFLFEYFSETQRNKGNFPGRFSGRQFSNSRSEMNVSTLELGDSALYLCASTLASSSYNEQFFGPGTRLTVL.

The chain couples TRBV12-3 or TRBV12-4 to TRBJ2-2; 7 nucleotides line up with TRBD2. This CDR3 has 16 amino acids. The ends lost 6 bases at V and 4 bases at J; junction bases unmatched: 11. The CDR3 coding sequence is TGTGCCAGCAGGAAGAGCGGGACCCGGTCCACCGGGGAGCTGTTTTTT. It yields the protein CASRKSGTRSTGELFF.

The chain has TRBV29-1 and TRBJ2-3, with 12 positions matching TRBD1. Germline V gives CDR1 SQVTM, CDR2 ANQGSEA. J gave up 2 bases and V 4 bases, and 1 base lay outside the gene matches. The CDR3 covers 14 residues. The CDR3 DNA is TGCAGCGTTGGGGACAGGGGGCCCACAGATACGCAGTATTTT. Protein sequence: CSVGDRGPTDTQYF.

This clonotype has a handful of counts. The chain joins TRBV5-1 to TRBJ2-1; D is possibly TRBD2 (6 bases). The V end lost 0 bases, the J end lost 2 bases, and 12 bases lay between the germline ends. Germline CDR1 is SGHRS and CDR2 is YFSETQ. The CDR3 covers 16 residues. The CDR3 protein is CASSLDGTLTYNEQFF. CDR3 DNA sequence: TGCGCCAGCAGCTTGGATGGGACTCTCACCTACAATGAGCAGTTCTTC.

The gene calls are TRBV15 and TRBJ1-3; D is uncertain. This CDR3 is 16 amino acids long. V was pared by 3 bases and J by 0 bases, with 12 bases between. From germline, CDR1 is LNHNV and CDR2 YYDKDF (reference sequence). The CDR3, as DNA: TGTGCCACCAGCAGGGCGATAGACGGCTCTGGAAACACCATATATTTT. Amino acid sequence: CATSRAIDGSGNTIYF.

The rearrangement links TRBV29-1 to TRBJ2-3; D perhaps matches TRBD2 (6 bases). The ends were cut back, 4 bases at V and 0 bases at J, with 11 bases in the middle. Germline CDR1 is SQVTM and CDR2 is ANQGSEA. The CDR3 runs to 14 residues. The CDR3 here is CSVVGTLSTDTQYF. CDR3 nucleotides: TGCAGCGTTGTCGGGACTCTTAGCACAGATACGCAGTATTTT.

V and J are TRBV18 and TRBJ1-1; D not certain. CDR1 is KGHSH, CDR2 LQKENI, per germline. CDR3 length: 13 residues. Trimming took off 6 bases at V and 3 bases at J, with 11 bases between the two ends. The CDR3: CASSSVWDTEAFF. CDR3 sequence (DNA): TGTGCCAGCTCGAGTGTTTGGGACACTGAAGCTTTCTTT. Full variable domain (rest looked up from reference TRBV18 and TRBJ1-1): NAGVMQNPRHLVRRRGQEARLRCSPMKGHSHVYWYRQLPEEGLKFMVYLQKENIIDESGMPKERFSAEFPKEGPSILRIQQVVRGDSAAYFCASSSVWDTEAFFGQGTRLTVV.

This clonotype was counted a few times. The chain joins TRBV5-6 to TRBJ2-5; 10 bases line up with TRBD1. This CDR3 comprises 17 residues. V shed 4 bases, J shed 3 bases, and the junction held 12 bases outside the gene matches. The germline V gene has CDR1 SGHDT and CDR2 YYEEEE. DNA of the CDR3: TGTGCCAGCAGCAAACCCCGGGACAGGGGTCGCAAAGAGACCCAGTACTTC. It codes for CASSKPRDRGRKETQYF.

The sample holds a few counts of this clonotype. This chain connects TRBV10-3 to TRBJ1-1, with 11 bases identical to TRBD1. The CDR3 consists of 16 residues. Germline V gene lookup returns CDR1 ENHRY and CDR2 SYGVKD. Losses at the gene ends were 6 bases for V and 4 bases for J; bases not matched to a gene: 10. This CDR3 reads CAISRGQGVALTEAFF. CDR3 DNA sequence: TGTGCCATCAGCAGGGGACAGGGGGTTGCGCTCACTGAAGCTTTCTTT.

This clonotype was counted many times. This rearrangement joins TRBV29-1 to TRBJ2-3; TRBD1 matches 7 bases. This CDR3 spans 12 amino acids. The trim removed 7 bases at V and 2 bases at J, leaving 3 bases unmatched. Germline CDR1 reads SQVTM; CDR2 reads ANQGSEA. The CDR3 region has the DNA TGCAGCGGCACAGGGGACACAGATACGCAGTATTTT. This translates into CSGTGDTDTQYF.

A note on this clonotype: One end of the junction varies from germline; a read error may be responsible. The rearrangement uses TRBV20-1 and TRBJ2-5; the match to TRBD2 covers 12 bases. This CDR3 has 16 residues. From germline, CDR1 is DFQATT and CDR2 SNEGSKA (reference sequence). In DNA form, the CDR3 reads TGCTGTGCTAGAGATAGACTAGCGGGAGCGTCAGAGACCCAGTACTTC. Its translation is CCARDRLAGASETQYF.

This clonotype was found a few times. This chain joins TRBV20-1 and TRBJ2-1; TRBD2 is a possible D gene (5 bases). Germline CDR1 DFQATT, CDR2 SNEGSKA (reference sequence). V was shortened by 4 bases and J by 7 bases, with 14 bases between the two germline ends. The CDR3 runs 13 residues. The chain's CDR3 is CSATNEGRNEQFF. For the CDR3, the DNA is TGCAGTGCTACTAACGAGGGCCGGAATGAGCAGTTCTTC.

The genes are TRBV5-1 and TRBJ2-7; D tentatively fits TRBD1 or TRBD2 (5 bases each). Trimming removed 4 bases at V and 6 bases at J, with 23 bases between. The CDR3 totals 16 residues. Germline CDR1 SGHRS, CDR2 YFSETQ. CDR3 residues: CASSRVVGVPDSEQYF. In DNA form, the CDR3 reads TGCGCCAGCAGCCGCGTGGTGGGGGTCCCCGACTCCGAGCAGTACTTC.

This clonotype was recorded only once. The chain recombines TRBV12-3 or TRBV12-4 with TRBJ1-1; D possibly corresponds to TRBD1 (5 bases). Trimming stripped 7 bases from V and 0 bases from J, with 21 bases between. The CDR3 runs 17 residues. The CDR3 sequence: CASTRGPPETMNTEAFF. CDR3 in DNA: TGTGCCAGCACTCGGGGCCCGCCCGAGACCATGAACACTGAAGCTTTCTTT.

The chain recombines TRBV5-1 with TRBJ2-1, with 12 bases lining up with TRBD2. The ends lost 5 bases at V and 9 bases at J; junction bases unmatched: 6. In germline, CDR1 is SGHRS, CDR2 YFSETQ. The CDR3 is 14 amino acids. This CDR3 is CASRRTSGITEQFF. CDR3 nucleotides: TGCGCCAGCAGAAGGACTAGCGGGATAACTGAGCAGTTCTTC.

The chain's CDR3 is CASSLWTINEQFF. The CDR3 DNA follows: TGTGCCAGCAGTCTATGGACCATCAATGAGCAGTTCTTC. This rearrangement joins TRBV2 to TRBJ2-1; D is ambiguous. V was trimmed by 5 bases and J by 6 bases, leaving 11 bases between them. Germline-derived CDR1 and CDR2 are SNHLY and FYNNEI. CDR3 length: 13 amino acids.

V and J are TRBV9 and TRBJ1-3, with 7 nucleotides matching TRBD1. Germline CDR1 SGDLS, CDR2 YYNGEE. There are 16 residues in the CDR3. The V segment lost 3 bases and the J segment 8 bases; nucleotides outside the gene matches: 14. The CDR3, as DNA: TGTGCCAGCAGCGCCTCGGGACAGCCTAGCCCGGACACCATATATTTT. This gives the protein CASSASGQPSPDTIYF.

This chain uses TRBV29-1 with TRBJ2-7, with 7 bases that match TRBD1. The V gene's germline CDR1 is SQVTM and CDR2 ANQGSEA. The CDR3 extends over 13 amino acids. The V segment lost 6 bases and the J segment 0 bases; nucleotides outside the gene matches: 5. The CDR3 region is CSVVGQVSYEQYF. For the CDR3, the DNA is TGCAGCGTGGTAGGACAGGTCTCCTACGAGCAGTACTTC.

CDR3 sequence (DNA): TGCGCCAGCAGCTTGCGTCTAGCGGGAGTAGTGGAGACCCAGTACTTC. Its protein is CASSLRLAGVVETQYF. The chain employs TRBV5-1 and TRBJ2-5, with 10 bases that match TRBD2. In germline, CDR1 is SGHRS, CDR2 YFSETQ. Trimming took 1 base from V and 5 from J; bases not matched to a gene: 8. The CDR3 is 16 residues long.

This chain connects TRBV29-1 to TRBJ2-3, with 7 bases aligning to TRBD2. The CDR3 runs 16 residues. With V trimmed by 7 bases and J by 5 bases, 18 bases remained unmatched. CDR1 and CDR2 (germline): SQVTM, ANQGSEA. Written as DNA, the CDR3 is TGCAGCGCCATCCCCTCTACTAGTCAGCGGGGAGATACGCAGTATTTT. Its protein product is CSAIPSTSQRGDTQYF.